The clone carrying this TCR beta chain was seen ten or more times. The antigen remains undetermined. V lost 5 bases and J 4 bases, leaving 11 bases between the germline ends. The CDR3 length is 13 residues. The entry originates in a study of post-analysis software for immune sequencing data. At the level of the study: Recorded subtypes: relapsing-remitting, secondary progressive, progressive-relapsing; some patients unannotated. Study observations and caveats: Strong co-clustering by F measure was seen for same-batch samples. Compared against controls, patients with multiple sclerosis displayed significantly lower normalized Chao1 diversity. About 5 TRBV segments (TRBV5-6, TRBV5-1 and TRBV20-1 among them) occurred more frequently in patients than in controls.

Unique molecular identifiers were present in the TCR beta cDNA libraries. cDNA molecules numbering about 470,000 came from approximately 1 to 10 million T cells. Using its own MiXCR run on the PCR reads, TCRdb lists one record per CDR3 protein. The table lists over 250,000 distinct CDR3 sequences, 36% of them singletons. Material: blood. The V gene is TRBV12-3 or TRBV12-4, the J gene TRBJ1-2; D perhaps matches TRBD1 (5 bases). The source of this sequence is a girl aged 5-17 years with multiple sclerosis. Here the CDR3 reads CASSPGGVYGYTF. The DNA of the CDR3 is TGTGCCAGCAGTCCCGGGGGAGTCTATGGCTACACCTTC.